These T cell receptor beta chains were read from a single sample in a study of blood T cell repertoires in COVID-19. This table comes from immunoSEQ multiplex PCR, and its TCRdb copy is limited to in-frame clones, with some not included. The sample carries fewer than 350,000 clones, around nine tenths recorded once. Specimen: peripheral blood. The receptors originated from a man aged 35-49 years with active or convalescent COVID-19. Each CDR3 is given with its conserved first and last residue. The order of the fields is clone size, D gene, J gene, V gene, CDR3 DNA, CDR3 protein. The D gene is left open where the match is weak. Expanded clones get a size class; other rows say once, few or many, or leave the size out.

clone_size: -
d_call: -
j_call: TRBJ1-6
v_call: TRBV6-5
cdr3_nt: TGTGCCAGCAGTTACTCGAACGGAGTCGGATCACCCCTCCACTTT
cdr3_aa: CASSYSNGVGSPLHF

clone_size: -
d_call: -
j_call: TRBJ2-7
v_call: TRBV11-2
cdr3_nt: TGTGCCAGCAGCTTAAGGCGGGGAAGCTCCTACGAGCAGTACTTC
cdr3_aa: CASSLRRGSSYEQYF

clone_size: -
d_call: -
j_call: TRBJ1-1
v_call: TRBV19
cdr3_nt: TGTGCCAGTATGGCGGGGCTTGAAGCTTTCTTT
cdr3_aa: CASMAGLEAFF

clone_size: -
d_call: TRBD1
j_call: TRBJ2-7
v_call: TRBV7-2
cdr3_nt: TGTGCCAGCAGCCCGGGACAGGGTTTGGTCGAGCAGTACTTC
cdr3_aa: CASSPGQGLVEQYF

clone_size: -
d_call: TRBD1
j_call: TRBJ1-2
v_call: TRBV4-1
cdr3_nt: TGCGCCAGCAGCCAAGATGGGACAGGGGGCGCGGGAAGCTACACCTTC
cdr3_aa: CASSQDGTGGAGSYTF

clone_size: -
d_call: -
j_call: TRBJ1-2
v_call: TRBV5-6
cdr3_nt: TGTGCCAGCAGCTTAGAAGCAGGGGATCAGATCTATGGCTACACCTTC
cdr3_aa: CASSLEAGDQIYGYTF

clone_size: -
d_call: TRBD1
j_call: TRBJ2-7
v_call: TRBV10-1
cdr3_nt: TGCGCCAGCAGTACGGACAGGAAGGGACCCCTCGAGCAGTACTTC
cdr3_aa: CASSTDRKGPLEQYF

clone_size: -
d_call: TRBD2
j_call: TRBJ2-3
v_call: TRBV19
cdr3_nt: TGTGCCAGTAGTATTGCCCCCCCCGGACTAGTAACAACAGATACGCAGTATTTT
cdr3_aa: CASSIAPPGLVTTDTQYF

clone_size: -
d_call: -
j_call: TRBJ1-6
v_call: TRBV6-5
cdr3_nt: TGTGCCAGCAGCCTGGATCAGGATGGTTCACCCCTCCACTTT
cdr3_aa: CASSLDQDGSPLHF

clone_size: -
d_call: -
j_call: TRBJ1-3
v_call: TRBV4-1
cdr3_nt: TGCGCCAGCGACCAGGGGACGGCGGCCTCTGGAAACACCATATATTTT
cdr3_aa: CASDQGTAASGNTIYF

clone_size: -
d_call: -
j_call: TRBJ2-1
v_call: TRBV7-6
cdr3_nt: TGTGCCAGCAGCTTATCGGGGGAAAACAATGAGCAGTTCTTC
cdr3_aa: CASSLSGENNEQFF

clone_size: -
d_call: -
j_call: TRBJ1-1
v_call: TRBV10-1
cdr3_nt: TGCGCCAGCAGTGAGTCCCAGAGGGCCGAAGCTTTCTTT
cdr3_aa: CASSESQRAEAFF

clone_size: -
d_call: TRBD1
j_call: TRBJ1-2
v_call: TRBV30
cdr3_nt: TGTGCCTGGGAGGGGACAGCAGCGGGCTACACCTTC
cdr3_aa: CAWEGTAAGYTF

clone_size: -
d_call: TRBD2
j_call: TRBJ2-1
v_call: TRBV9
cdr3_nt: TGTGCCAGCAGCGTAGTGGGGAGGGGCTCCTACAATGAGCAGTTCTTC
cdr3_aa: CASSVVGRGSYNEQFF

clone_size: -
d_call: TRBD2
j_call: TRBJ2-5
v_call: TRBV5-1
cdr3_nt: TGCGCCAGCAGCTTGGCGTCCCGGGGGGGCCGGGGTGAGACCCAGTACTTC
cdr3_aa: CASSLASRGGRGETQYF

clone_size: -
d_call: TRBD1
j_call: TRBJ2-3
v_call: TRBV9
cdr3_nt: TGTGCCAGCAGCGTAGGGACAGGGGGCGAAGGTACGCAGTATTTT
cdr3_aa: CASSVGTGGEGTQYF

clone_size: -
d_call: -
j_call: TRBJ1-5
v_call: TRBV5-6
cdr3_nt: TGTGCCAGCAGCCCCGGTCAGGGCCATCAGCCCCAGCATTTT
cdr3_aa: CASSPGQGHQPQHF

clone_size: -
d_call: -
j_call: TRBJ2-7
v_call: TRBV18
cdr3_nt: TGTGCCAGCTCACCCCCCCAGGGCAACGAGCAGTACTTC
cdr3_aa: CASSPPQGNEQYF

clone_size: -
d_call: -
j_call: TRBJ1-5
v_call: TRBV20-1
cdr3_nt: TGCAGTGCTAGTGGCATGCGTTATAGCAATCAGCCCCAGCATTTT
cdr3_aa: CSASGMRYSNQPQHF

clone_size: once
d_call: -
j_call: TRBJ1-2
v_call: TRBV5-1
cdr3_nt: TGCGCCAGCAGCTTGAGTCGACAGAACTATGGCTACACCTTC
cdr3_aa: CASSLSRQNYGYTF

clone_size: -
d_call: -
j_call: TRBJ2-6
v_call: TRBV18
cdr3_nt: TGTGCCAGCTCCTGGGGGGGCAGTAGCACTGGGGCCAACGTCCTGACTTTC
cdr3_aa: CASSWGGSSTGANVLTF

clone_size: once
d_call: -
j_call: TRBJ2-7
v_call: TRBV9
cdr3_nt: TGTGCCAGCAGCTCCGGACAGTCCTACGAGCAGTACTTC
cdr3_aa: CASSSGQSYEQYF

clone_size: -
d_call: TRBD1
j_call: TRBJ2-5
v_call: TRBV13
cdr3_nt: TGTGCCAGCAGGGGGGACAGGGTGGCCCAAGAGACCCAGTACTTC
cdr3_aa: CASRGDRVAQETQYF

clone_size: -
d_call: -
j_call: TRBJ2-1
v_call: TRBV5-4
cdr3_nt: TGTGCCAGCAGCTTGGCGGGGTCGGTCAACAATGAGCAGTTCTTC
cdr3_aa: CASSLAGSVNNEQFF

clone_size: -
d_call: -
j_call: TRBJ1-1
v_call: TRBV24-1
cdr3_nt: TGTGCCACCAGTGATCCGGACACTGAAGCTTTCTTT
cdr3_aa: CATSDPDTEAFF